This is a list of T cell receptor beta chains from one sample in a study of shared clonotypes between healthy human individuals. Assay: immunoSEQ multiplex PCR; the TCRdb copy retains only in-frame clones and omits some. The sample comprises about a million clones, approximately 68% of which are singletons, and 1.5% rests with the top ten. Sequences were obtained from memory CD4+ T cells sorted from blood. The receptors shown here come from a man between 18 and 35 years old in good health. The conserved cysteine and the conserved F or W are not part of the CDR3 here. The order of the fields is V gene, J gene, CDR3 protein.

>TRBV19|TRBJ2-1
ASSTGLTSTYHEQF
>TRBV18|TRBJ2-5
ASSPLTETQY
>TRBV6-6|TRBJ2-2
ASRSPVSNTGELF
>TRBV5-1|TRBJ1-5
ASSPTGTEYSNQPQH
>TRBV18|TRBJ2-7
ASSPVTGGGDEQY
>TRBV6-6|TRBJ2-6
ASTTRGANVLT
>TRBV6-5|TRBJ2-2
ASSPVGANTGELF
>TRBV15|TRBJ1-4
ATSRAASTNEKLF
>TRBV11-2|TRBJ1-6
ASRGQGETPLH
>TRBV18|TRBJ2-2
ASSRDRGNTGELF
>TRBV29-1|TRBJ2-3
SVEVGTTSTDTQY
>TRBV7-2|TRBJ2-7
ASSPRTRRYSYEQY
>TRBV30|TRBJ2-7
AWSPGPVEQY
>TRBV7-6|TRBJ1-3
ASSTKAGTGVGNTIY
>TRBV30|TRBJ2-1
AWDARAGPNEQF
>TRBV6-1|TRBJ2-6
ASSVGGTNSGANVLT
>TRBV12-5|TRBJ1-2
ASGLVHFPGGANYGYT
>TRBV30|TRBJ1-5
AWSGDNYSNQPQH
>TRBV6-5|TRBJ1-1
ASTIPGNTEAF
>TRBV5-4|TRBJ2-7
ASSSGQGSSYEQY
>TRBV30|TRBJ2-7
ACLTGGIYEQY
>TRBV2|TRBJ2-1
ATNLGDYNEQF
>TRBV11-2|TRBJ2-1
ASSFVREIPEQF
>TRBV2|TRBJ2-5
ASRLTSGNQETQY
>TRBV9|TRBJ2-3
ASSVYGLAQDTQY
>TRBV30|TRBJ2-7
AWSVPRLNYEQY
>TRBV30|TRBJ1-1
AWSVLGTENTEAF
>TRBV19|TRBJ1-4
ASRGPATNEKLF
>TRBV28|TRBJ1-5
ASSLILNPRNSNQPQH
>TRBV6-5|TRBJ2-6
ASSSLTGANVLT
>TRBV5-4|TRBJ2-2
ASSLGSRGVGTGELF
>TRBV6-1|TRBJ2-7
ASRLAEPYEQY
>TRBV6-1|TRBJ2-7
ASSERSYEQY
>TRBV15|TRBJ2-3
ATSRDSGTDTQY
>TRBV10-2|TRBJ2-3
ASSDPHRDTDTQY
>TRBV6-6|TRBJ2-7
ASSLEGVGEQY
>TRBV6-1|TRBJ1-1
ASSEKNTEAF
>TRBV7-9|TRBJ2-1
ASSQGLARSYNEQF
>TRBV18|TRBJ1-6
ASSPVPNSPLH
>TRBV19|TRBJ2-7
ASSPTQGLRREQY
>TRBV4-3|TRBJ1-2
ASSQEILWGEGYT
>TRBV19|TRBJ2-6
ASSRAVNSGANVLT
>TRBV15|TRBJ1-2
ATGGQPNYGYT